This passage covers 22 T cell receptor beta chains from one sample sequenced in a study of T cells in women clearing cervical HPV infection. TCRdb's copy holds only in-frame clones and misses some; the assay was immunoSEQ multiplex PCR. Here the sample table reports some 40,000 clones. The sample comprised blood buffy coat. These receptors originate from a woman between 18 and 70 years old with a cervical HPV16 infection that either progressed to CIN3+ or cleared (not recorded which).

A remark on this clone: The CDR3 goes on 3 residues after the read ends, and that part is filled in from the germline J gene. The chain recombines TRBV10-3 with TRBJ2-1, with TRBD1 matching over 8 bases. Germline CDR1 ENHRY, CDR2 SYGVKD. Trimming at V came to 5 bases and at J to 7 bases, leaving 4 bases not matched to a gene. The CDR3 consists of 13 residues. The CDR3 loop is CAISRQGSNEQFF. CDR3 DNA, as far as it was read: TGTGCCATCAGTCGACAGGGGAGTAATGAG.

Of note for this clone: From the germline J gene comes the end of the CDR3, since the read stops 3 residues before it. The J gene is TRBJ1-1, the V gene TRBV4-1; possibly TRBD1 for D (6 bases). This CDR3 is built from 17 residues. V was shortened by 3 bases and J by 5 bases, with 22 bases between the two germline ends. The germline gives CDR1 MGHRA, CDR2 YSYEKL. The DNA read from the CDR3 is TGCGCCAGCAGCCATGGCCCAGGGGTCTCTCAATGGACTGAA. Amino acids: CASSHGPGVSQWTE. The complete CDR3 reads CASSHGPGVSQWTEAFF.

Remarks on this clone: The CDR3 goes on 3 residues after the read ends, and that part is filled in from the germline J gene. This chain links TRBV7-3 with TRBJ2-1, with TRBD1 as a possible D gene (6 bases). Trimming removed 2 bases from V and 9 bases from J, with 23 bases in between. The CDR3 is 17 residues long. Germline CDR1 is SGHTA and CDR2 is FQGTGA. The covered CDR3 bases are TGTGCCAGCAGCTTAGGAATCGGACAGAGCCACTCATCTGAG. This sequence encodes CASSLGIGQSHSSE. Given in full, the CDR3 is CASSLGIGQSHSSEQFF.

For this clone: The observed sequence ends 3 residues before the CDR3 terminus, with the missing tail filled in from the germline J gene. The V gene is TRBV5-1, the J gene TRBJ1-2; TRBD1 matches at 8 bases. Germline V gene sequence: CDR1 SGHRS, CDR2 YFSETQ. V shed 0 bases, J shed 7 bases, and the junction held 11 bases outside the gene matches. The CDR3 loop spans 16 amino acids. The CDR3 sequence: CASSLGGFRGLSGYTF. The part of the CDR3 DNA that was read is TGCGCCAGCAGCTTGGGAGGGTTCAGGGGGCTCTCTGGC. Based on the CDR3 plus reference TRBV5-1 and TRBJ1-2, the full variable domain is KAGVTQTPRYLIKTRGQQVTLSCSPISGHRSVSWYQQTPGQGLQFLFEYFSETQRNKGNFPGRFSGRQFSNSRSEMNVSTLELGDSALYLCASSLGGFRGLSGYTFGSGTRLTVV.

About this clone: The CDR3 extends 3 residues past the end of the read, so its final part is completed from the germline J gene. V and J are TRBV5-1 and TRBJ1-2; 8 bases are a match to TRBD1. Germline V gives CDR1 SGHRS, CDR2 YFSETQ. The CDR3 has 14 residues. V was pared by 5 bases and J by 4 bases, with 7 bases of the junction left unmatched. The CDR3 loop reads CASSRGQEIYGYTF. The CDR3 DNA, read in part, is TGCGCCAGCAGTAGGGGACAGGAGATCTATGGC.

On this clone: The read stops 3 residues short of the end of the CDR3; the missing end is completed from the germline J gene. V and J are TRBV20-1 and TRBJ1-2; D might be TRBD1 (5 bases). CDR1 is DFQATT and CDR2 is SNEGSKA in the germline V gene (reference sequence). Between the trimmed V and J ends, which lost 0 bases and 2 bases, there was a span of 13 bases. There are 15 residues in the CDR3. This chain's CDR3 is CSARDLRGTNYGYTF. The CDR3 bases that were read are TGCAGTGCTAGAGATCTACGGGGGACGAACTATGGC.

Points on this clone: The missing CDR3 end, 3 residues past where the read stops, is filled in from the germline J gene. The same CDR3 can be traced to other DNA sequences in this sample. J is TRBJ1-1 and V is TRBV29-1; a weak D match, TRBD1 (5 bases). Trimming removed 5 bases at V and 1 base at J, with 11 bases between. Looked up from germline, CDR1 is SQVTM and CDR2 is ANQGSEA. The CDR3 is 13 residues long. Incomplete CDR3 DNA: TGCAGCGTTTTGGGAGGGGCGAACACTGAA. Encoded protein: CSVLGGANTE. The whole CDR3 sequence reads CSVLGGANTEAFF.

A note on this clone: The sequence runs out 3 residues before the end of the CDR3; the remainder is reconstructed from the germline J gene. The chain is built from TRBV5-6 and TRBJ2-2; D unclear. Germline CDR1 is SGHDT and CDR2 is YYEEEE. The CDR3 covers 12 residues. V was pared by 2 bases and J by 5 bases, with 4 bases between. CDR3 DNA (partial): TGTGCCAGCAGCTTTCATACCGGGGAG. It yields the protein CASSFHTGE. In full, the CDR3 reads CASSFHTGELFF.

With regard to this clone: The read terminates 3 residues ahead of where the CDR3 ends, so the germline J gene completes it. The chain is built from TRBV11-2 and TRBJ2-2, with no clear D. V was cut by 4 bases and J by 7 bases, with 13 bases left in between. The CDR3 sequence is 14 residues long. Germline V gene data show CDR1 as SGHAT and CDR2 as FQNNGV. The covered CDR3 bases are TGTGCCAGCAGCTCGCGAAATACGGGCGGGGAG. This sequence encodes CASSSRNTGGE. The whole CDR3 sequence reads CASSSRNTGGELFF.

On this clone: The read comes to an end 3 residues before the CDR3 does, leaving the germline J gene to fill in the end. This chain links TRBV5-6 with TRBJ1-4; 12 nucleotides match TRBD1. The CDR3 contains 14 residues. The germline gives CDR1 SGHDT, CDR2 YYEEEE. V dropped 5 bases and J dropped 10; count of bases not matched to a gene: 6. CDR3 protein: CASRTGTGGAKLFF. The sequenced CDR3 bases are TGTGCCAGCAGGACCGGGACAGGGGGCGCAAAA.

Regarding this clone: Sequencing ends 3 residues short of the CDR3 end; the germline J gene provides the rest. This sequence joins TRBV7-3 and TRBJ2-5, with 10 positions matching TRBD2. The V gene end was trimmed by 5 bases and the J gene end by 5 bases; junction bases not matched to a gene: 8. This CDR3 is built from 15 residues. Germline V gene lookup returns CDR1 SGHTA and CDR2 FQGTGA. The CDR3 spells CASSRQAGGGETQYF. The CDR3 bases that were read are TGTGCCAGCAGCCGGCAAGCGGGGGGGGGCGAGACC.

About this clone: The read ends 3 residues before the CDR3 terminus; that terminus is restored from the germline J gene. The J gene is TRBJ1-5, the V gene TRBV10-2, with TRBD1 matching 7 bases. CDR1 WSHSY and CDR2 SAAADI come from the germline V gene. The CDR3 extends over 16 amino acids. V dropped 5 bases and J dropped 2; count of bases not matched to a gene: 9. The CDR3 spells CASSLTGMGGNQPQHF. The covered CDR3 bases are TGCGCCAGCAGTTTGACAGGGATGGGAGGCAATCAGCCC.

CDR3 in amino acids: CASSLDGPSGNTIYF. The CDR3 DNA, read in part, is TGTGCCAGCAGCTTGGACGGTCCCTCTGGAAACACC. The chain joins TRBV5-6 to TRBJ1-3; D is undetermined. The read comes to an end 3 residues before the CDR3 does, leaving the germline J gene to fill in the end. The CDR3 is 15 amino acids. V lost 0 bases and J 0 bases, leaving 7 bases between the germline ends. Germline V gene data show CDR1 as SGHDT and CDR2 as YYEEEE.

Points on this clone: The CDR3 is cut off 3 residues early in the read; its end comes from the germline J gene. The gene calls are TRBV5-4 and TRBJ1-2; the match to TRBD1 covers 7 bases. Looked up from germline, CDR1 is SGHNT and CDR2 is YYREEE (reference sequence). The CDR3 contains 15 residues. Trimming removed 5 bases from V and 1 base from J; junction bases left unmatched: 8. The CDR3 reads CASSFRQGGNYGYTF. CDR3 DNA, as far as it was read: TGTGCCAGCAGTTTTCGACAGGGCGGTAACTATGGC.

Comments on this clone: Read coverage stops 3 residues before the CDR3 terminus; the germline J gene supplies the remainder. The gene calls are TRBV2 and TRBJ1-6; D is perhaps TRBD1 (6 bases). The V end lost 4 bases, the J end lost 7 bases, and 11 bases lay between the germline ends. This CDR3 has 14 residues. The germline CDR1 and CDR2 sequences are SNHLY and FYNNEI. The CDR3 is CASSVAQGNSPLHF. CDR3 DNA (partial): TGTGCCAGCAGTGTGGCACAGGGCAATTCACCC.

Comments on this clone: The DNA ends 3 residues before the CDR3 does, and the rest of the CDR3 is filled in from the germline J gene. V gene TRBV20-1 combines with J gene TRBJ2-4; 8 positions agree with TRBD1. Per germline, CDR1 DFQATT and CDR2 SNEGSKA (reference sequence). This CDR3 comprises 15 residues. The CDR3 spells CSFGEDRDPRRIQYF. The sequenced CDR3 bases are TGCAGTTTCGGGGAGGACAGGGACCCTAGAAGGATT.

As for this clone: The read is 3 residues too short to cover the CDR3 end, so that end is filled in from the germline J gene. The gene calls are TRBV20-1 and TRBJ1-2; 8 nucleotides align to TRBD1. The CDR3 has 13 amino acids. V lost 3 bases to trimming and J lost 3 bases; unmatched junction nucleotides: 3. Germline assignment: CDR1 DFQATT and CDR2 SNEGSKA (reference sequence). The CDR3 reads CSASEQGDYGYTF. The DNA read from the CDR3 is TGCAGTGCTAGTGAACAGGGGGACTATGGC.

According to its frequency, this clone is medium-sized (0.01 to 0.1%). From the germline J gene comes the end of the CDR3, since the read stops 3 residues before it. The chain recombines TRBV6-2 or TRBV6-3 with TRBJ2-3, with 7 bases identical to TRBD2. The CDR3 is made up of 15 amino acids. With V trimmed by 2 bases and J by 4 bases, 6 bases remained unmatched. CDR1 is MNHEY and CDR2 is SVGEGT in the germline V gene. The covered CDR3 bases are TGTGCCAGCAGTTACAGCGGCGGGGGTGCAGATACG. Translating it yields CASSYSGGGADT. The full CDR3 protein is CASSYSGGGADTQYF.

Notes on this clone: The read finishes 3 residues shy of the CDR3 end, and the germline J gene is used to complete it. The V and J genes are TRBV29-1 and TRBJ2-4, with D hard to call. The CDR3 spans 16 residues. Per germline, CDR1 SQVTM and CDR2 ANQGSEA. CDR3 residues: CSVSTPVGPVERVQYF. Partial CDR3 DNA: TGCAGCGTTTCCACCCCGGTGGGCCCCGTAGAAAGGGTT.

A word on this clone: Read data end 3 residues before the CDR3 end; the end is taken from the germline J gene. This chain connects TRBV11-2 to TRBJ1-1; TRBD1 aligns across 7 bases. V lost 5 bases and J lost 1; bases outside the gene matches: 4. This CDR3 contains 14 residues. Germline-derived CDR1 and CDR2 are SGHAT and FQNNGV. CDR3 in amino acids: CASSPNRGNTEAFF. The sequenced part of the CDR3 DNA is TGTGCCAGCAGCCCGAACAGGGGGAACACTGAA.

Comment on this clone: The sequence runs out 3 residues before the end of the CDR3; the remainder is reconstructed from the germline J gene. The chain combines TRBV5-1 with TRBJ1-6; maybe TRBD1 (5 bases). Germline V gene sequence: CDR1 SGHRS, CDR2 YFSETQ. V was pared by 6 bases and J by 7 bases, with 17 bases between. This CDR3 is built from 15 residues. CDR3 region: CASKGGVGWNSPLHF. CDR3 DNA, as far as it was read: TGCGCCAGCAAGGGAGGGGTTGGGTGGAATTCACCC.

As to this clone: The CDR3 end lies 3 residues beyond the end of the read and is filled in from the germline J gene. V and J are TRBV14 and TRBJ2-7; maybe TRBD2 (6 bases). Trimming took off 2 bases at V and 2 bases at J, with 16 bases between the two ends. From germline, CDR1 is SGHDN and CDR2 FVKESK. The CDR3 spans 16 residues. The CDR3 sequence: CASSQLGGPSPYEQYF. Partial CDR3 DNA: TGTGCCAGCAGCCAATTGGGGGGACCCAGCCCCTACGAG. The whole variable domain, remainder taken from reference TRBV14 and TRBJ2-7, is EAGVTQFPSHSVIEKGQTVTLRCDPISGHDNLYWYRRVMGKEIKFLLHFVKESKQDESGMPNNRFLAERTGGTYSTLKVQPAELEDSGVYFCASSQLGGPSPYEQYFGPGTRLTVT.